A single sample is the source of the 6 T cell receptor beta chains below, sequenced in a study of breast tumors, draining lymph nodes, adjacent tissues. TCRdb recomputed calls from the multiplex PCR reads with MiXCR, one row per CDR3 protein. Altogether 30,000 to 40,000 distinct CDR3 sequences are present, roughly 36% being singletons, with the ten largest covering under 13%. Input material: breast tumor tissue. The receptor set was obtained from a female donor with breast cancer. Some clones in this sample may be carry-over from other donors' samples.

The chain couples TRBV24-1 to TRBJ1-2; D gene ambiguous. Germline loops: CDR1 KGHDR, CDR2 SFDVKD. This CDR3 has 12 amino acids. V was shortened by 2 bases and J by 3 bases, with 3 bases between the two germline ends. The CDR3 coding sequence is TGTGCCACCAGTGATTCCGACTATGGCTACACCTTC. Amino acids: CATSDSDYGYTF.

About this clonotype itself: The junction differs from germline at one of its ends, possibly a read error. The gene calls are TRBV19 and TRBJ1-2, with TRBD1 matching over 9 bases. Germline CDR1 is LNHDA and CDR2 is SQIVND (reference sequence). The CDR3 covers 14 residues. The DNA of the CDR3 is TGTGCTAGTAGTCCCGACAGGGGGGGCTATGGCTACACCTTC. This sequence encodes CASSPDRGGYGYTF.

Details on this clonotype: A much larger clonotype is one base distant, so this may be a read error. The chain has TRBV6-1 and TRBJ2-5, with 8 bases matching TRBD2. The ends lost 6 bases at V and 2 bases at J; junction bases unmatched: 2. CDR1 is MNHNS, CDR2 SASEGT, per germline. The CDR3 sequence is 13 residues long. The CDR3 here is CASRASGQETQYF. The CDR3 DNA is TGTGCCAGCAGGGCTAGCGGGCAAGAGACCCAGTACTTC.

This clonotype came up many times. This chain links TRBV7-8 with TRBJ2-3; the D is unclear. This CDR3 has 14 residues. V shed 0 bases and J shed 3 bases, with 7 bases lying between them. The V gene's germline CDR1 is SGHVS and CDR2 FQNEAQ. The CDR3 loop is CASSLALGTDTQYF. CDR3 bases: TGTGCCAGCAGCTTAGCTCTCGGGACAGATACGCAGTATTTT. Drawing the rest from reference TRBV7-8 and TRBJ2-3, the complete variable domain is GAGVSQSPRYKVAKRGQDVALRCDPISGHVSLFWYQQALGQGPEFLTYFQNEAQLDKSGLPSDRFFAERPEGSVSTLKIQRTQQEDSAVYLCASSLALGTDTQYFGPGTRLTVL.

The sample holds many counts of this clonotype. The CDR3 DNA is TGTGCCAGCAGCCGGAGAGGGGGCGAAGAGACCCAGTACTTC. Translating it yields CASSRRGGEETQYF. The J gene is TRBJ2-5, the V gene TRBV7-2; 7 bases are shared with TRBD1. CDR1 is SGHTA, CDR2 FQGNSA, per germline. The length of the CDR3 is 14 residues. The V gene end was trimmed by 5 bases and the J gene end by 3 bases; junction bases not matched to a gene: 6.

There are many counts of this clonotype. This chain's CDR3 is CASSARTSGGYNEQFF. The CDR3 nucleotides read TGTGCCAGCAGCGCGAGGACTAGCGGGGGCTACAATGAGCAGTTCTTC. The gene calls are TRBV7-6 and TRBJ2-1; 13 nucleotides agree with TRBD2. Germline V lookup: CDR1 SGHVS, CDR2 FNYEAQ. The trim removed 5 bases at V and 3 bases at J, leaving 4 bases unmatched. CDR3 length: 16 residues. The variable domain in full, completed from reference TRBV7-6 and TRBJ2-1, reads GAGVSQSPRYKVTKRGQDVALRCDPISGHVSLYWYRQALGQGPEFLTYFNYEAQQDKSGLPNDRFSAERPEGSISTLTIQRTEQRDSAMYRCASSARTSGGYNEQFFGPGTRLTVL.